A selection of T cell receptor beta chains follows, all from one sample in a study of regulatory T cells in long-lasting Graves disease. One entry per CDR3 protein results from TCRdb running MiXCR on the multiplex PCR reads. The profile shows approximately 250,000 distinct CDR3 sequences, around 19% of them singletons. The sample here was peripheral blood mononuclear cells (PBMCs), taken at new diagnosis, from a patient treated with antithyroid drugs. The origin of the receptors is a female donor with Graves disease. Both conserved end residues are part of each CDR3. Fields, in order: J gene, D gene, V gene, clone size, CDR3 DNA, CDR3 protein. D genes are given only for firm matches. Some rows have no size entry. The others give once, few or many, or a class for an expanded clone.

J: TRBJ2-1; D: -; V: TRBV4-1; size: many; DNA: TGCGCCAGCAGCCAAGTGAAAGGTGAGCAGTTCTTC; CDR3: CASSQVKGEQFF
J: TRBJ2-5; D: TRBD2; V: TRBV6-2/TRBV6-3; size: many; DNA: TGTGCCAGCAGTTACGACGCGGGAGAAAAGACCCAGTACTTC; CDR3: CASSYDAGEKTQYF
J: TRBJ2-7; D: -; V: TRBV7-2; size: many; DNA: TGTGCCAGCAGCTTGGCCCCGGGACTGAGGGACGAGCAGTACTTC; CDR3: CASSLAPGLRDEQYF
J: TRBJ2-7; D: -; V: TRBV6-1; size: many; DNA: TGTGCCAGCAGTGGAGCATACGAGCAGTACTTC; CDR3: CASSGAYEQYF
J: TRBJ2-5; D: -; V: TRBV20-1; size: few; DNA: TGCAGTGCTAGAGATACCCTGAACAGCCAAGAGACCCAGTACTTC; CDR3: CSARDTLNSQETQYF
J: TRBJ2-2; D: -; V: TRBV27; size: many; DNA: TGTGCCAGCAGTAGCGGTTACACCGGGGAGCTGTTTTTT; CDR3: CASSSGYTGELFF
J: TRBJ2-2; D: TRBD1; V: TRBV12-3/TRBV12-4; size: many; DNA: TGTGCCAGCAGTCTCACAGGGGGCTCAAACACCGGGGAGCTGTTTTTT; CDR3: CASSLTGGSNTGELFF
J: TRBJ1-4; D: -; V: TRBV20-1; size: many; DNA: TGCAGTGCTAGTCACCTTGGTGGGACGAATGAAAAACTGTTTTTT; CDR3: CSASHLGGTNEKLFF
J: TRBJ2-1; D: TRBD2; V: TRBV11-2; size: -; DNA: TGTGCCAGCAGCTCACTAGCGGGAGATCACAATGAGCAGTTCTTC; CDR3: CASSSLAGDHNEQFF
J: TRBJ2-1; D: TRBD2; V: TRBV7-8; size: many; DNA: TGTGCCAGCAGCCGTAGGAGACTAGCGGTTAACAATGAGCAGTTCTTC; CDR3: CASSRRRLAVNNEQFF
J: TRBJ1-3; D: TRBD1; V: TRBV11-2; size: many; DNA: TGTGCCAGCAGCTTCCGACAGGGACCCGCTGGAAACACCATATATTTT; CDR3: CASSFRQGPAGNTIYF